This T cell receptor beta chain was sequenced during a study of control samples from healthy donors and cancer patients. V lost 1 base, J lost 7 bases, and 3 bases stayed unmatched. This CDR3 is 13 amino acids long. In germline, CDR1 is SGHTA, CDR2 FQGNSA. This clone has a single count. The data were produced by immunoSEQ multiplex PCR, yet TCRdb's version contains in-frame clones alone and is incomplete. The sample lists 130,000 to 150,000 clones, roughly 94% occurring once. V and J are TRBV7-2 and TRBJ1-2; TRBD1 matches at 7 bases. This sequence was found in a man aged 55 to 70 with colorectal cancer. Sample: PBMCs. In DNA, the CDR3 is TGTGCCAGCAGCTTAGTCCAGGGGGGTGGCTACACCTTC. It encodes CASSLVQGGGYTF. Based on the CDR3 plus reference TRBV7-2 and TRBJ1-2, the full variable domain is GAGVSQSPSNKVTEKGKDVELRCDPISGHTALYWYRQSLGQGLEFLIYFQGNSAPDKSGLPSDRFSAERTGGSVSTLTIQRTQQEDSAVYLCASSLVQGGGYTFGSGTRLTVV.